This T cell receptor (beta chain) was captured by sequencing in a study of blood T cell repertoires in COVID-19. Generated by immunoSEQ multiplex PCR, the TCRdb table keeps only in-frame clones and is missing some. The table lists roughly 250,000 clones, less than 90% of them singletons. V was clipped by 6 bases and J by 1 base, with 9 bases between them. Germline loops: CDR1 SQVTM, CDR2 ANQGSEA. The CDR3 loop spans 12 amino acids. The V call is TRBV29-1, the J call TRBJ1-1, with D possibly being TRBD1 (6 bases). The sequenced sample consisted of peripheral blood. The sequence was obtained from a woman aged 25 to 39 with COVID-19, enrolled during active disease. DNA of the CDR3: TGCAGCGTCACGGACAGGAACACTGAAGCTTTCTTT. Its protein product is CSVTDRNTEAFF.